What follows are 15 T cell receptor beta chains derived from one specimen sequenced in a study of T cell responses to AZD1222 COVID-19 vaccine. Using immunoSEQ multiplex PCR, the repertoire was profiled, and TCRdb retains in-frame clones only, with some absent. The profile covers more than 140,000 clones, with about 92% appearing a single time and over 0.9% taken by the ten largest. The sample in question was peripheral blood, obtained on day 0 of MenACWY control vaccination. The source of these receptors is an adult in good health.

This chain joins TRBV5-6 and TRBJ2-1, with a weak D call TRBD2 (5 bases). The CDR3 covers 13 residues. Trimming cost V 4 bases and J 9 bases, with 14 bases left between them. Germline V gives CDR1 SGHDT, CDR2 YYEEEE. CDR3 nucleotides: TGTGCCAGCAGCCCCACTAGTCTGAGTGAGCAGTTCTTC. It is translated as CASSPTSLSEQFF.

This chain links TRBV2 with TRBJ2-3; 7 nucleotides match TRBD1. This CDR3 contains 16 residues. V lost 6 bases, J lost 0 bases, and 9 bases stayed unmatched. The germline gives CDR1 SNHLY, CDR2 FYNNEI. The CDR3 DNA follows: TGTGCCAGCAGCGCACGGGACAGACATAGCACAGATACGCAGTATTTT. This encodes CASSARDRHSTDTQYF.

V usage is TRBV4-3 and J usage is TRBJ2-3, with 11 positions matching TRBD2. Trimming cost V 1 base and J 2 bases; bases outside gene matches: 2. Germline V CDR1 and CDR2: LGHNA, YSLEER. CDR3 length: 16 amino acids. The CDR3 here is CASSQASGGYTDTQYF. DNA for the CDR3: TGCGCCAGCAGCCAAGCTAGCGGGGGGTACACAGATACGCAGTATTTT.

The J gene is TRBJ1-2, the V gene TRBV19; perhaps TRBD1 as D (6 bases). There are 14 residues in the CDR3. V was cut by 8 bases and J by 0 bases, with 13 bases left in between. Germline CDR1 is LNHDA and CDR2 is SQIVND (reference sequence). DNA of the CDR3: TGTGCCAGTGGACGGGACAAAGCTAACTATGGCTACACCTTC. Amino acids: CASGRDKANYGYTF.

The chain employs TRBV7-2 and TRBJ1-1, with a possible D match to TRBD1 (6 bases). Germline CDR1 and CDR2: SGHTA and FQGNSA. V was shortened by 6 bases and J by 4 bases, with 24 bases between the two germline ends. The CDR3 runs 17 residues. The CDR3 bases are TGTGCCAGCAGTCCATCTTCCGGTGGGAGACAGGCCACTGAAGCTTTCTTT. Its translation: CASSPSSGGRQATEAFF.

The CDR3 DNA reads as TGTGCCAGCAGCTCGAACCCTAACTATGGCTACACCTTC. Amino acids: CASSSNPNYGYTF. The V gene is TRBV5-4, the J gene TRBJ1-2; D not certain. Germline CDR1 SGHNT, CDR2 YYREEE (reference sequence). Trimming pared 3 bases from V and 0 bases from J, leaving 6 bases between. This CDR3 has 13 amino acids.

This chain uses TRBV24-1 with TRBJ2-7; 9 bases match TRBD1. The CDR3 totals 15 residues. The germline gives CDR1 KGHDR, CDR2 SFDVKD. After removal of 4 bases from V and 3 bases from J, the junction contained 6 bases not matched to a gene. CDR3 sequence (DNA): TGTGCCACCAGTGACTCAGGACAGGGGAGCTACGAGCAGTACTTC. It is translated as CATSDSGQGSYEQYF.

The chain is built from TRBV10-2 and TRBJ2-1; D is perhaps TRBD2 (6 bases). V lost 0 bases and J lost 4, with 13 bases in between. Germline CDR1 WSHSY, CDR2 SAAADI. This CDR3 region has 16 residues. CDR3 nucleotide sequence: TGCGCCAGCAGTGAGTCTGGGGGGATAAGGTACAATGAGCAGTTCTTC. Its protein product is CASSESGGIRYNEQFF.

V gene TRBV7-9 combines with J gene TRBJ1-2; 8 nucleotides agree with TRBD1. Looked up from germline, CDR1 is SEHNR and CDR2 is FQNEAQ (reference sequence). CDR3 length: 15 residues. The ends lost 6 bases at V and 2 bases at J; junction bases unmatched: 8. In DNA, the CDR3 is TGTGCCAGCAGTTCAACAGGGGGGCGGAACTATGGCTACACCTTC. This sequence encodes CASSSTGGRNYGYTF. Based on the CDR3 plus reference TRBV7-9 and TRBJ1-2, the full variable domain is DTGVSQNPRHKITKRGQNVTFRCDPISEHNRLYWYRQTLGQGPEFLTYFQNEAQLEKSRLLSDRFSAERPKGSFSTLEIQRTEQGDSAMYLCASSSTGGRNYGYTFGSGTRLTVV.

This rearrangement joins TRBV5-1 to TRBJ1-1, with D possibly being TRBD1 (6 bases). Germline V gives CDR1 SGHRS, CDR2 YFSETQ. There are 15 residues in the CDR3. V was clipped by 3 bases and J by 6 bases, with 18 bases between them. CDR3 sequence: CASSSGTSPGAEAFF. The DNA for the CDR3 is TGCGCCAGCAGCTCCGGGACGTCTCCAGGGGCTGAAGCTTTCTTT. The full variable domain, completed using reference TRBV5-1 and TRBJ1-1, is KAGVTQTPRYLIKTRGQQVTLSCSPISGHRSVSWYQQTPGQGLQFLFEYFSETQRNKGNFPGRFSGRQFSNSRSEMNVSTLELGDSALYLCASSSGTSPGAEAFFGQGTRLTVV.

This chain joins TRBV7-2 and TRBJ1-2, with D possibly being TRBD1 (5 bases). The germline V and J ends were trimmed by 1 base and 4 bases, with 10 bases remaining between them. Looked up from germline, CDR1 is SGHTA and CDR2 is FQGNSA. This CDR3 has 14 residues. This chain's CDR3 is CASSLEGTTYGYTF. The CDR3 DNA is TGTGCCAGCAGCTTAGAGGGGACCACCTATGGCTACACCTTC.

The rearrangement joins TRBV7-9 to TRBJ1-6; 8 bases are shared with TRBD1. The CDR3 is 15 residues long. Germline V gene sequence: CDR1 SEHNR, CDR2 FQNEAQ (reference sequence). The V segment lost 2 bases and the J segment 8 bases; nucleotides outside the gene matches: 5. CDR3 coding DNA: TGTGCCAGCAGCTTAAGTCCCAGGGGGCATTCACCCCTCCACTTT. Its translation: CASSLSPRGHSPLHF.

This chain joins TRBV30 and TRBJ2-3; the match to TRBD2 covers 7 bases. Unmatched junction bases numbered 10, after V lost 1 base and J lost 6 bases. Germline V gives CDR1 GTSNPN, CDR2 SVGIG (reference sequence). There are 15 residues in the CDR3. This chain's CDR3 is CAWSEMGGFRDTQYF. CDR3 DNA: TGTGCCTGGAGTGAAATGGGGGGGTTTAGGGATACGCAGTATTTT.

This rearrangement joins TRBV27 to TRBJ1-6, with D uncertain. V was trimmed by 2 bases and J by 6 bases, leaving 11 bases between them. The germline gives CDR1 MNHEY, CDR2 SMNVEV (reference sequence). The CDR3 has 15 residues. This CDR3 is CASSLLAGGNSPLHF. The DNA of the CDR3 is TGTGCCAGCAGTTTACTGGCAGGTGGTAATTCACCCCTCCACTTT.

This rearrangement joins TRBV5-1 to TRBJ2-3; 10 bases are shared with TRBD1. The V gene's germline CDR1 is SGHRS and CDR2 YFSETQ. There are 16 residues in the CDR3. Trimming removed 4 bases from V and 6 bases from J; junction bases left unmatched: 11. CDR3 coding DNA: TGCGCCAGCAGCCCTGACAGGGGACAGGGGCCGGATACGCAGTATTTT. Protein product: CASSPDRGQGPDTQYF.